These T cell receptor beta chains were read from a single sample in a study of cytomegalovirus exposure and HLA in healthy donors. Some clones are missing from TCRdb's copy, which holds only in-frame ones; the method was immunoSEQ multiplex PCR. This table holds about 150,000 clones, 76% found once. What was sequenced was PBMCs. These receptors all come from a female donor in good health and CMV-seropositive. Each CDR3 is given with its conserved first and last residue. The D gene is left open where the match is weak. Expanded clones are given a class, and other clones once, few, many or no size at all.

j_call | v_call | d_call | clone_size | cdr3_aa | cdr3_nt
TRBJ2-3 | TRBV29-1 | TRBD2 | few | CSVDKLASKDTQYF | TGCAGCGTTGACAAACTAGCGTCGAAAGATACGCAGTATTTT
TRBJ1-2 | TRBV18 | . | once | CASSLGLNLYGYTF | TGTGCCAGCTCACTGGGCCTAAACCTCTATGGCTACACCTTC
TRBJ2-3 | TRBV5-1 | . | . | CASSLNFITGSDTQYF | TGCGCCAGCAGCTTGAATTTTATTACAGGGTCAGATACGCAGTATTTT
TRBJ2-7 | TRBV10-3 | TRBD2 | . | CAISELGLAGDYEQYF | TGTGCCATCAGTGAGCTCGGACTAGCGGGGGACTACGAGCAGTACTTC
TRBJ2-3 | TRBV27 | . | once | CASSFSGDTQYF | TGTGCCAGCAGTTTTAGTGGAGATACGCAGTATTTT
TRBJ2-7 | TRBV6-5 | TRBD2 | . | CASSYSNSGRREQYF | TGTGCCAGCAGTTACTCCAATAGCGGGAGACGGGAGCAGTACTTC
TRBJ2-3 | TRBV7-3 | TRBD2 | once | CASSVGTSFWGDTQYF | TGTGCCAGCAGCGTGGGGACTAGCTTCTGGGGAGATACGCAGTATTTT
TRBJ2-7 | TRBV6-1 | TRBD2 | . | CASSVGTSGRRGYEQYF | TGTGCCAGCAGTGTGGGGACTAGCGGGAGGAGGGGCTACGAGCAGTACTTC
TRBJ2-3 | TRBV2 | . | . | CASSDFRGSTDTQYF | TGTGCCAGCAGTGATTTCCGGGGGAGCACAGATACGCAGTATTTT
TRBJ2-1 | TRBV7-9 | TRBD1 | . | CASSLTGGGDEQFF | TGTGCCAGCAGCCTCACAGGGGGCGGCGATGAGCAGTTCTTC
TRBJ1-5 | TRBV6-6 | . | few | CASKPGHPGGPQHF | TGTGCCAGCAAACCGGGACACCCGGGCGGGCCCCAGCATTTT
TRBJ1-2 | TRBV6-1 | . | few | CASSPRFPNYGYTF | TGTGCCAGCAGTCCCAGGTTTCCTAACTATGGCTACACCTTC
TRBJ1-2 | TRBV28 | . | . | CASSLDATDHGYTF | TGTGCCAGCAGTTTAGATGCGACAGACCATGGCTACACCTTC
TRBJ2-1 | TRBV7-3 | TRBD1 | . | CASSSSGQGYNEQFF | TGTGCCAGCAGCTCCTCGGGACAGGGCTACAATGAGCAGTTCTTC
TRBJ2-1 | TRBV6-5 | TRBD1 | few | CASSSRGRLNEQFF | TGTGCCAGCAGTTCCAGGGGGCGCTTAAATGAGCAGTTCTTC
TRBJ1-2 | TRBV19 | . | . | CASTIRTGINYGYTF | TGTGCCAGTACCATAAGAACCGGGATTAACTATGGCTACACCTTC
TRBJ2-7 | TRBV6-1 | . | . | CASSEGQGLKYEQYF | TGTGCCAGCAGTGAGGGGCAGGGACTGAAATACGAGCAGTACTTC
TRBJ2-3 | TRBV2 | TRBD2 | . | CASSERLAGSTDTQYF | TGTGCCAGCAGTGAACGGCTAGCGGGAAGCACAGATACGCAGTATTTT
TRBJ2-7 | TRBV7-3 | . | few | CASSLIRGEQYF | TGTGCCAGCAGCTTAATCCGGGGGGAGCAGTACTTC